One T cell receptor beta chain is described in this entry. This sample is drawn from a study of chemoradiotherapy in HPV16-positive cancers. Here immunoSEQ multiplex PCR was the method, and the copy in TCRdb shows in-frame clones only, minus some. The sample has about 3,000 clones, about four fifths seen once. Over chemoradiotherapy, repertoires were sampled more than once. Trimming at V came to 5 bases and at J to 0 bases, leaving 5 bases not matched to a gene. Germline assignment: CDR1 SEHNR and CDR2 FQNEAQ (reference sequence). This CDR3 spans 16 amino acids. This chain joins TRBV7-9 and TRBJ2-7; 12 nucleotides line up with TRBD2. The sequence was collected from a human donor with HPV-associated anogenital cancer. The sample in question was tumor tissue, obtained from a patient who underwent chemoradiotherapy. DNA of the CDR3: TGTGCCAGCAGCAAGCGGACTAGCGGGGCCTCCTACGAGCAGTACTTC. The encoded protein is CASSKRTSGASYEQYF.